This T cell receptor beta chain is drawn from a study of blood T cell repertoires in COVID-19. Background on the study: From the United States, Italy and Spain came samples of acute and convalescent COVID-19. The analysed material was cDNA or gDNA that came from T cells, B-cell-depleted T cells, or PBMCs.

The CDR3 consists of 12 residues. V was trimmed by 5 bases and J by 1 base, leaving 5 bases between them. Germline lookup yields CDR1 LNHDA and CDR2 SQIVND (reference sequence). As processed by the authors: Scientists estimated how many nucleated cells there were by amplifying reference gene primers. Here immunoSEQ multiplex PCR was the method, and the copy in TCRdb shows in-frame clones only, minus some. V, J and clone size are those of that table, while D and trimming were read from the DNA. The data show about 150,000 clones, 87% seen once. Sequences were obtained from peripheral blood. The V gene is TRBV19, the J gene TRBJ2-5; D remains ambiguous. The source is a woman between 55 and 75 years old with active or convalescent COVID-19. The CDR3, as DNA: TGTGCCAGTAGTTCATCCCAAGAGACCCAGTACTTC. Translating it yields CASSSSQETQYF.